Shown below are 26 T cell receptor beta chains from a single sample sequenced in a study of blood T cells in healthy people across ages. The use of a sample-barcoded 5' primer and a J-beta primer mix characterized a second PCR of about 7 to 12 cycles. Using its own MiXCR run on the 5' RACE reads, TCRdb lists one record per CDR3 protein. This sample carries about 1.5 million distinct CDR3 sequences, around 40% of them seen once, and the ten largest clones take about 4.1%. Specimen: blood. The receptor source for this set is a woman younger than 35 in good health.

This clonotype was counted once. The chain employs TRBV6-2 or TRBV6-3 and TRBJ2-1; the D is unclear. In germline, CDR1 is MNHEY, CDR2 SVGEGT. V was pared by 2 bases and J by 7 bases, with 12 bases between. This CDR3 comprises 14 residues. This CDR3 is CASSYATTFNEQFF. In DNA, the CDR3 is TGTGCCAGCAGTTACGCGACCACATTTAATGAGCAGTTCTTC.

The CDR3 is CSVEDQTENMGGYTF. The DNA for the CDR3 is TGCAGCGTTGAAGATCAAACTGAGAACATGGGAGGCTACACCTTC. This chain joins TRBV29-1 and TRBJ1-2; D not resolved. From germline, CDR1 is SQVTM and CDR2 ANQGSEA. V lost 0 bases and J lost 8, with 19 bases in between. This CDR3 is built from 15 residues.

The chain has TRBV12-3 or TRBV12-4 and TRBJ1-1; D is uncertain. Trimming cost V 5 bases and J 0 bases, with 10 bases left between them. The CDR3 contains 14 residues. DNA of the CDR3: TGTGCCAGCAGTCCCTACCGTCTGAACACTGAAGCTTTCTTT. This encodes CASSPYRLNTEAFF.

J is TRBJ2-1 and V is TRBV5-5; D may match TRBD1 or TRBD2 (5 bases each). CDR3 length equals 15 residues. V was clipped by 5 bases and J by 12 bases, with 24 bases between them. CDR1 SGHKS and CDR2 YYEKEE come from the germline V gene (reference sequence). CDR3 region: CASSRRDEYTRRQFF. The CDR3 nucleotides read TGTGCCAGCAGTCGCCGGGACGAATATACAAGGAGGCAGTTCTTC.

The chain links TRBV20-1 to TRBJ2-7; TRBD1 might be the D (7 bases). Germline-derived CDR1 and CDR2 are DFQATT and SNEGSKA (reference sequence). Trimming left V 6 bases short and J 0 bases short, with 15 bases between. This CDR3 contains 14 residues. The CDR3 DNA is TGCAGTGCCTCGCAGGGGGGAGGCTCCTACGAGCAGTACTTC. Protein: CSASQGGGSYEQYF.

The chain has TRBV20-1 and TRBJ2-7; D may be TRBD2 (6 bases). Germline CDR1 reads DFQATT; CDR2 reads SNEGSKA (reference sequence). The CDR3 consists of 15 residues. Trimming removed 0 bases from V and 7 bases from J, with 19 bases in between. This chain's CDR3 is CSARESRGAGVEQYF. The DNA for the CDR3 is TGCAGTGCTAGAGAGTCTAGGGGAGCGGGTGTAGAGCAGTACTTC.

This chain joins TRBV20-1 and TRBJ2-7; 8 bases agree with TRBD1. V lost 6 bases to trimming and J lost 5 bases; unmatched junction nucleotides: 6. This CDR3 is 12 amino acids long. Germline loops: CDR1 DFQATT, CDR2 SNEGSKA (reference sequence). The CDR3 region has the DNA TGCAGTGCGAGGACAGGGACCGACGAGCAGTACTTC. It translates to CSARTGTDEQYF.

The V and J genes are TRBV29-1 and TRBJ2-1; D not certain. CDR1 SQVTM and CDR2 ANQGSEA come from the germline V gene. The ends were cut back, 5 bases at V and 11 bases at J, with 16 bases in the middle. This CDR3 region has 12 residues. The CDR3 loop is CSVLGLTDKQFF. The CDR3 region has the DNA TGCAGCGTTCTGGGCCTCACGGATAAGCAGTTCTTC.

The chain carries TRBV20-1 and TRBJ2-1; unclear D gene. V was cut by 6 bases and J by 0 bases, with 12 bases left in between. The germline gives CDR1 DFQATT, CDR2 SNEGSKA (reference sequence). The CDR3 extends over 14 amino acids. The CDR3 DNA reads TGCAGTGCGGAGACAAGTCTCTCCTACAATGAGCAGTTCTTC. Protein sequence: CSAETSLSYNEQFF.

The gene calls are TRBV6-1 and TRBJ1-4; D might be TRBD1 (6 bases). Germline CDR1 is MNHNS and CDR2 is SASEGT. The CDR3 spans 15 residues. Trimming removed 6 bases from V and 8 bases from J, with 19 bases in between. The CDR3 nucleotides read TGTGCCAGCAGGGACCAACAGGGAGCGGGGGAAAAACTGTTTTTT. This sequence encodes CASRDQQGAGEKLFF.

This clonotype came up a few times. The chain couples TRBV27 to TRBJ2-7, with 11 nucleotides matching TRBD1. The germline gives CDR1 MNHEY, CDR2 SMNVEV (reference sequence). Trimming removed 6 bases from V and 3 bases from J; junction bases left unmatched: 10. CDR3 length: 16 residues. CDR3 residues: CASRRLTGTGGYEQYF. DNA of the CDR3: TGTGCCAGCAGACGATTAACCGGGACAGGGGGCTACGAGCAGTACTTC.

This clonotype was detected only a few times. This chain connects TRBV20-1 to TRBJ2-7; 7 bases match TRBD1. The end of the DNA is better explained by TRBJ2-5, so the J call may be wrong. CDR3 length: 12 amino acids. Germline V gene sequence: CDR1 DFQATT, CDR2 SNEGSKA (reference sequence). The CDR3 protein is CSAPRQGETQYF. The CDR3 nucleotides are TGCAGTGCTCCCAGACAGGGAGAGACCCAGTACTTC.

The rearrangement uses TRBV29-1 and TRBJ2-4, with D perhaps TRBD1 (6 bases). Germline CDR1 and CDR2: SQVTM and ANQGSEA. The CDR3 sequence is 13 residues long. The V and J ends lost 5 bases and 1 base respectively, with 9 bases between them. This CDR3 is CSVRTVAKNIQYF. The CDR3 nucleotides read TGCAGCGTTCGGACAGTTGCCAAAAACATTCAGTACTTC.

V gene TRBV27 combines with J gene TRBJ2-7; 7 bases agree with TRBD2. This CDR3 has 16 amino acids. Germline values: CDR1 MNHEY, CDR2 SMNVEV (reference sequence). The V gene end was trimmed by 6 bases and the J gene end by 0 bases; junction bases not matched to a gene: 11. The CDR3: CASRRGGTVSSYEQYF. The CDR3 DNA sequence: TGTGCCAGCAGAAGGGGAGGGACGGTGAGCTCCTACGAGCAGTACTTC.

This clonotype was counted ten times or more. The CDR3 sequence: CASSLWPADTQYF. DNA of the CDR3: TGCGCCAGCAGCTTGTGGCCGGCGGATACGCAGTATTTT. The chain combines TRBV5-1 with TRBJ2-3; D is undetermined. V lost 1 base and J 6 bases, leaving 9 bases between the germline ends. This CDR3 comprises 13 residues. Per germline, CDR1 SGHRS and CDR2 YFSETQ. Full variable domain (remainder filled in from reference TRBV5-1 and TRBJ2-3): KAGVTQTPRYLIKTRGQQVTLSCSPISGHRSVSWYQQTPGQGLQFLFEYFSETQRNKGNFPGRFSGRQFSNSRSEMNVSTLELGDSALYLCASSLWPADTQYFGPGTRLTVL.

This clonotype occurred a few times. This chain connects TRBV20-1 to TRBJ2-3; D call uncertain. Germline CDR1 and CDR2: DFQATT and SNEGSKA (reference sequence). V was cut by 5 bases and J by 4 bases, with 13 bases left in between. CDR3 size: 13 residues. CDR3 residues: CSAGLRQADTQYF. The CDR3, as DNA: TGCAGTGCTGGATTAAGGCAGGCAGATACGCAGTATTTT.

V and J are TRBV29-1 and TRBJ1-1; D is undetermined. This CDR3 comprises 13 residues. Germline assignment: CDR1 SQVTM and CDR2 ANQGSEA. V was trimmed by 1 base and J by 0 bases, leaving 6 bases between them. The CDR3 DNA follows: TGCAGCGTTGAAGCCAGATTGAACACTGAAGCTTTCTTT. Residues: CSVEARLNTEAFF.

The V call is TRBV29-1, the J call TRBJ1-1, with no clear D. Germline CDR1 and CDR2: SQVTM and ANQGSEA. The CDR3 consists of 8 residues. V lost 3 bases and J 10 bases, leaving 3 bases between the germline ends. The CDR3 DNA follows: TGCAGCGTTGACGGAGCTTTCTTT. Translated, it gives CSVDGAFF.

The rearrangement links TRBV7-9 to TRBJ2-5; no clear D. V was clipped by 1 base and J by 3 bases, with 6 bases between them. CDR1 is SEHNR, CDR2 FQNEAQ, per germline (reference sequence). The CDR3 runs 13 residues. CDR3 amino acids: CASSLGIEETQYF. Here the CDR3 DNA reads TGTGCCAGCAGCTTAGGGATTGAAGAGACCCAGTACTTC.

This clonotype has just a few counts. The V and J genes are TRBV5-4 and TRBJ1-2; D is perhaps TRBD1 (5 bases). CDR1 SGHNT and CDR2 YYREEE come from the germline V gene (reference sequence). CDR3 length equals 13 residues. The ends were cut back, 9 bases at V and 4 bases at J, with 16 bases in the middle. The CDR3 sequence is CAIRVGPLYGYTF. The CDR3 coding sequence is TGTGCCATCAGGGTCGGCCCCCTCTATGGCTACACCTTC.

The J gene is TRBJ2-3, the V gene TRBV20-1, with no clear D. This CDR3 has 15 residues. Trimming stripped 5 bases from V and 0 bases from J, with 15 bases between. In germline, CDR1 is DFQATT, CDR2 SNEGSKA (reference sequence). The CDR3 bases are TGCAGTGCTCCCCAGGATCACTCTAGCACAGATACGCAGTATTTT. Residues: CSAPQDHSSTDTQYF.

This clonotype appeared a few times. The CDR3 is CASSLDLYRQETQYF. For the CDR3, the DNA is TGTGCCAGCAGCTTAGATCTTTACAGGCAAGAGACCCAGTACTTC. This chain links TRBV11-2 with TRBJ2-5; a possible D gene is TRBD1 (5 bases). This CDR3 contains 15 residues. V was trimmed by 0 bases and J by 2 bases, leaving 10 bases between them. Germline lookup yields CDR1 SGHAT and CDR2 FQNNGV.

This clonotype has only one observation. The CDR3 DNA follows: TGCGCCAGCAGCCAAGATTCCCTAGCGGGGCTTCGGTATTTT. Translated, it gives CASSQDSLAGLRYF. The rearrangement links TRBV4-1 to TRBJ2-3, with 9 bases matching TRBD2. The V gene end was trimmed by 0 bases and the J gene end by 14 bases; junction bases not matched to a gene: 9. Germline CDR1 reads MGHRA; CDR2 reads YSYEKL. This CDR3 comprises 14 residues.

This clonotype was observed a handful of times. The rearrangement joins TRBV5-1 to TRBJ2-3; a possible D gene is TRBD1 (6 bases). V was pared by 4 bases and J by 3 bases, with 12 bases between. CDR1 and CDR2 (germline): SGHRS, YFSETQ. CDR3 size: 14 residues. CDR3 in amino acids: CASSRTAPTDTQYF. CDR3 in DNA: TGCGCCAGCAGCCGGACAGCGCCTACAGATACGCAGTATTTT.

The V gene is TRBV20-1, the J gene TRBJ2-3; maybe TRBD2 (6 bases). The CDR3 sequence is 12 residues long. Germline assignment: CDR1 DFQATT and CDR2 SNEGSKA (reference sequence). CDR3 residues: CGLGGGTDTQYF. CDR3 sequence (DNA): TGCGGCCTAGGAGGGGGCACAGATACGCAGTATTTT.

About this clonotype itself: The junction and the germline gene differ at one end; a read error may be behind it. The genes are TRBV7-2 and TRBJ2-7; D gene unclear. This CDR3 has 12 amino acids. The germline CDR1 and CDR2 sequences are SGHTA and FQGNSA. The CDR3 nucleotides read TGTGCCGGCAGCCCGTTCTCCTACGAGCAGTACTTC. As protein: CAGSPFSYEQYF.